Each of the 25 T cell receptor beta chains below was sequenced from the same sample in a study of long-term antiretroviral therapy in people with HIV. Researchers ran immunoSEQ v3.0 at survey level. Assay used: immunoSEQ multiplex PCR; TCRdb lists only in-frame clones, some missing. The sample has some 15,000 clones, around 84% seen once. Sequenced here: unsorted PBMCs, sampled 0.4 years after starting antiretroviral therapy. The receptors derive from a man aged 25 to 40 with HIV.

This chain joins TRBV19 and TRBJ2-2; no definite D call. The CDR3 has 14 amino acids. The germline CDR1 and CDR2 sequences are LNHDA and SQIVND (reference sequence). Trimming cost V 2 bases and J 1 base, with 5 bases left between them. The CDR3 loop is CASSISQNTGELFF. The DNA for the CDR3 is TGTGCCAGTAGTATAAGCCAGAACACCGGGGAGCTGTTTTTT. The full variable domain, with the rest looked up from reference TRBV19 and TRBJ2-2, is DGGITQSPKYLFRKEGQNVTLSCEQNLNHDAMYWYRQDPGQGLRLIYYSQIVNDFQKGDIAEGYSVSREKKESFPLTVTSAQKNPTAFYLCASSISQNTGELFFGEGSRLTVL.

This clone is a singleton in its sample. Here the CDR3 reads CASSFPQGAYGYTF. Written as DNA, the CDR3 is TGTGCCAGCAGCTTTCCGCAGGGGGCCTATGGCTACACCTTC. The rearrangement links TRBV11-2 to TRBJ1-2; 8 nucleotides agree with TRBD1. Per germline, CDR1 SGHAT and CDR2 FQNNGV. J was trimmed by 4 bases and V by 3 bases; bases with no gene match: 4. The CDR3 is 14 residues long. The whole variable domain, remainder taken from reference TRBV11-2 and TRBJ1-2, is EAGVAQSPRYKIIEKRQSVAFWCNPISGHATLYWYQQILGQGPKLLIQFQNNGVVDDSQLPKDRFSAERLKGVDSTLKIQPAKLEDSAVYLCASSFPQGAYGYTFGSGTRLTVV.

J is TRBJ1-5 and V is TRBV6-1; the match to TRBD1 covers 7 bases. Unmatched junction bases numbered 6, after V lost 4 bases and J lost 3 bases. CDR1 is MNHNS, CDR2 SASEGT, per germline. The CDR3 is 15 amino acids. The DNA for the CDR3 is TGTGCCAGCAGTGTGGGACAGCCGAACAATCAGCCCCAGCATTTT. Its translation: CASSVGQPNNQPQHF.

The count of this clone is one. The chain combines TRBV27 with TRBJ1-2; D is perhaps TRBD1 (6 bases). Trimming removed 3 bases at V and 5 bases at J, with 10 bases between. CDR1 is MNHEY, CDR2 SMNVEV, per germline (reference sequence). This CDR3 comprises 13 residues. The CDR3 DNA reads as TGTGCCAGCAGTTTTACAGGGCAGTATGGCTACACCTTC. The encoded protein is CASSFTGQYGYTF.

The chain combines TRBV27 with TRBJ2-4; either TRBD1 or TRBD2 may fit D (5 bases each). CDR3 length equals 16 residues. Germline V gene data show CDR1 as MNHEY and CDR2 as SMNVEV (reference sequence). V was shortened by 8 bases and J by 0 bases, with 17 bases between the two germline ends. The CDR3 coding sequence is TGTGCCAGCTCCCACGGGGCGGCTCAAGCCAAAAACATTCAGTACTTC. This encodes CASSHGAAQAKNIQYF.

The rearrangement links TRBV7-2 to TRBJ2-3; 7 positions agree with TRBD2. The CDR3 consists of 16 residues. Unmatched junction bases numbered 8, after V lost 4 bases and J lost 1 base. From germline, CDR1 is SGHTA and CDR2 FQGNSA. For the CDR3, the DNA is TGTGCCAGCAGCTCGAAGGCTAGCGGAGGCACAGATACGCAGTATTTT. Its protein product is CASSSKASGGTDTQYF.

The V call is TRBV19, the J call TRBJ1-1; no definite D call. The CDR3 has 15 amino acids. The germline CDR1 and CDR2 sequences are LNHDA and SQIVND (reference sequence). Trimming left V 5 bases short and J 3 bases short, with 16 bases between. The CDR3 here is CASSAQAGADTEAFF. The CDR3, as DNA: TGTGCCAGTAGTGCCCAGGCGGGCGCGGACACTGAAGCTTTCTTT.

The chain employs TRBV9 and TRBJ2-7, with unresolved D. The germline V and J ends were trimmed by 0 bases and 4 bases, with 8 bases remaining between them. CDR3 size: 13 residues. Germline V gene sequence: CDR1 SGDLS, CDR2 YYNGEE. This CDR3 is CASSVDVGYEQYF. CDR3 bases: TGTGCCAGCAGCGTAGACGTAGGATACGAGCAGTACTTC.

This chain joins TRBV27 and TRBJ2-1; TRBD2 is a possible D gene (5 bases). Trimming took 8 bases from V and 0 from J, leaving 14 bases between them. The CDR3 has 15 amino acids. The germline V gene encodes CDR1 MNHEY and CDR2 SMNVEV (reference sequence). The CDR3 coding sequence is TGTGCCAGCGGACTGGACTCGAGCTCCTACAATGAGCAGTTCTTC. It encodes CASGLDSSSYNEQFF.

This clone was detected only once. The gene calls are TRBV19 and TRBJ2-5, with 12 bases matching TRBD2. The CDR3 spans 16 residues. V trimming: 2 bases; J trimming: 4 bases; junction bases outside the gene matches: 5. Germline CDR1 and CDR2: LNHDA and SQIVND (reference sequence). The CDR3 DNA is TGTGCCAGTAGTATAACTAGCGGGGGGTTCCCAGAGACCCAGTACTTC. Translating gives CASSITSGGFPETQYF.

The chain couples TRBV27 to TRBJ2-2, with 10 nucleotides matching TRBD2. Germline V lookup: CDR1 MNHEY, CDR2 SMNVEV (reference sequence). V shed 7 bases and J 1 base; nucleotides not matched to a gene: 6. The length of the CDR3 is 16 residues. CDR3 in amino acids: CASNPLAGGNTGELFF. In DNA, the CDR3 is TGTGCCAGCAACCCCTTAGCGGGAGGGAACACCGGGGAGCTGTTTTTT.

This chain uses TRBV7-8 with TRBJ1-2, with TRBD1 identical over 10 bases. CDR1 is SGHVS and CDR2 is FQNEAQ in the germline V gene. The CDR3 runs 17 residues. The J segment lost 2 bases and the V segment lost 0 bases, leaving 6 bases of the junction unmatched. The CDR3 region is CASSLALLGQGNYGYTF. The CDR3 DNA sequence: TGTGCCAGCAGCTTAGCGCTTTTGGGACAGGGGAACTATGGCTACACCTTC.

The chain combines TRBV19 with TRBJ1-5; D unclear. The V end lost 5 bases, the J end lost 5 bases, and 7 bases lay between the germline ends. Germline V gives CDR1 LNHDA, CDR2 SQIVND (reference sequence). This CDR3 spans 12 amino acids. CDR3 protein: CASSLPYQPQHF. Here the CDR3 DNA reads TGTGCCAGTAGTCTTCCTTATCAGCCCCAGCATTTT.

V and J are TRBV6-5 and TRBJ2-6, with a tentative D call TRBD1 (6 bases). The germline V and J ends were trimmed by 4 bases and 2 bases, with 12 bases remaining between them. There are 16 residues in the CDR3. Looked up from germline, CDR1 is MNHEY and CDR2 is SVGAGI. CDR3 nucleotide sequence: TGTGCCAGCAGTTTCCAGGGGCGGCCTGGGGCCAACGTCCTGACTTTC. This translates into CASSFQGRPGANVLTF.

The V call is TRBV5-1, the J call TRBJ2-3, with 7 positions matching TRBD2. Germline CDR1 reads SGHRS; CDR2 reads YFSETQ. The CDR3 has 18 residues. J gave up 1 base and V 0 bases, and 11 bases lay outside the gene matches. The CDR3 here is CASSLAPVPGRGTDTQYF. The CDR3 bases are TGCGCCAGCAGCTTGGCCCCCGTCCCGGGGAGGGGCACAGATACGCAGTATTTT.

The CDR3 DNA is TGTGCCGGTGGGACTAGCCAAGAGACCCAGTACTTC. This gives the protein CAGGTSQETQYF. The rearrangement links TRBV2 to TRBJ2-5, with 8 positions matching TRBD2. V trimming: 11 bases; J trimming: 1 base; junction bases outside the gene matches: 3. The germline V gene has CDR1 SNHLY and CDR2 FYNNEI. The CDR3 is 12 residues long.

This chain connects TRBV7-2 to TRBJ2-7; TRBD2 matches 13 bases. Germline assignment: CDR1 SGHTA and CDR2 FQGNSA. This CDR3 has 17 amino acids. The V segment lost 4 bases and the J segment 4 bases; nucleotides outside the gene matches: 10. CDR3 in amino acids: CASSSHGTSGAQYEQYF. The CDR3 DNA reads TGTGCCAGCAGCTCCCACGGGACTAGCGGGGCTCAATACGAGCAGTACTTC.

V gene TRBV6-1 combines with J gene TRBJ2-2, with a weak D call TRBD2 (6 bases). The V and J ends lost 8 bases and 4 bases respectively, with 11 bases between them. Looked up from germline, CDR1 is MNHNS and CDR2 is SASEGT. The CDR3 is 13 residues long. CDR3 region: CASLGLLTGELFF. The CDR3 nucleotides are TGTGCCAGCCTGGGACTCCTCACCGGGGAGCTGTTTTTT.

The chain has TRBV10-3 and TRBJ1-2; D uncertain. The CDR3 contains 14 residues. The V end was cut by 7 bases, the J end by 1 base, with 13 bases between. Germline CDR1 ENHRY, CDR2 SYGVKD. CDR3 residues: CAIKPSLGNYGYTF. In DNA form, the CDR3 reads TGTGCCATCAAACCTTCCCTGGGTAACTATGGCTACACCTTC.

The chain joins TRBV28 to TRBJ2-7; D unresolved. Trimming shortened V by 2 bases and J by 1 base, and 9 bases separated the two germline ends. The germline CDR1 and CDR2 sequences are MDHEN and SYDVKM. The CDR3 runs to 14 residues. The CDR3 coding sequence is TGTGCCAGCAGTTTAAGGGTCAGTTCCTACGAGCAGTACTTC. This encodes CASSLRVSSYEQYF.

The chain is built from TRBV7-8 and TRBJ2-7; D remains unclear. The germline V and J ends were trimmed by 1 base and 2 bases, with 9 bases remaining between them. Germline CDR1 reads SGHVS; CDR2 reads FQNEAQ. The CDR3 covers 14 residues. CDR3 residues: CASSLEWSPYEQYF. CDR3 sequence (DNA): TGTGCCAGCAGCTTAGAATGGTCCCCCTACGAGCAGTACTTC. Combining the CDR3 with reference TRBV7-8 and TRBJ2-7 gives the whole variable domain GAGVSQSPRYKVAKRGQDVALRCDPISGHVSLFWYQQALGQGPEFLTYFQNEAQLDKSGLPSDRFFAERPEGSVSTLKIQRTQQEDSAVYLCASSLEWSPYEQYFGPGTRLTVT.

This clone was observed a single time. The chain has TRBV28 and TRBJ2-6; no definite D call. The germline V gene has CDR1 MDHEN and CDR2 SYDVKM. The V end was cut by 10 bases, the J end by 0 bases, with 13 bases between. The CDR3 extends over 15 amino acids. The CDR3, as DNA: TGTGCCATCCCGGACCTAGGCTCTGGGGCCAACGTCCTGACTTTC. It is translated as CAIPDLGSGANVLTF.

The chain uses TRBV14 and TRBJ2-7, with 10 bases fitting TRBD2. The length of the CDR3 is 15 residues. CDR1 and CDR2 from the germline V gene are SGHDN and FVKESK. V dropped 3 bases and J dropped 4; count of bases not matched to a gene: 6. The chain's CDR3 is CASSHGAGGPYEQYF. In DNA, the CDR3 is TGTGCCAGCAGCCACGGAGCGGGAGGGCCGTACGAGCAGTACTTC.

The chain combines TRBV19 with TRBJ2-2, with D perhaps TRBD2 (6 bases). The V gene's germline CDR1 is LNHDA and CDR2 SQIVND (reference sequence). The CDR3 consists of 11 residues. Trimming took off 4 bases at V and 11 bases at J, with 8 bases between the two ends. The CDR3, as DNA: TGTGCCAGTAGTACGACTAGAGAGCTGTTTTTT. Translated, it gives CASSTTRELFF.

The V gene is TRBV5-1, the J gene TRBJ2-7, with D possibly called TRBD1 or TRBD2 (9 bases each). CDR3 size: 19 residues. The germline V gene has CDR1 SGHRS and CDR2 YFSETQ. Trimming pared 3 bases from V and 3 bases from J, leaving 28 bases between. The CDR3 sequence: CASSSIQGAKREEDYEQYF. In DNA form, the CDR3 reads TGCGCCAGCAGCTCGATACAGGGGGCGAAGCGGGAGGAAGACTACGAGCAGTACTTC.